The subject of this entry is one TCR beta chain. This clonotype showed up many times. Its specific antigen is unknown. Base qualities are not recorded, but no much larger clone differs from it by a single base. What the treatment or condition label conveys for this sample: allogeneic hematopoietic cell transplantation with graft depleted of TCRalphabeta T cells and CD19 B cells. The transplant recipients were children given TCRalphabeta/CD19-depleted allogeneic hematopoietic cell grafts. The sample comes from a study of T-cell reconstitution after alpha-beta-depleted transplantation in children (dated by TCRdb to 2016 to 2017). In terms of the full investigation: T-cell immune reconstitution after TCRalphabeta/CD19-depleted allogeneic hematopoietic cell transplantation in children was quantitatively tracked in the study by means of TCR repertoire profiling.

The receptor library was made with PCR. For sequencing, an Illumina HiSeq 2500 was employed. TCR libraries were prepared with molecular barcoding, using unique molecular identifiers to normalize TCRbeta repertoire quantification. TCRdb itself trimmed the public reads at Q25 with fastp, ran MiXCR and retained productive beta chains. Identical CDR3 proteins give one entry, which carries the most common genes and DNA. The sample table shows hundreds of thousands of distinct CDR3 sequences, and approximately 11% are seen once. The ten largest make up approximately 28% of the sample. Measured from the cysteine to the phenylalanine, the CDR3 is 15 residues long. Solely the CDR3 DNA is kept, with 45 bases framed from the first base. The germline V gene (reference sequence) provides CDR1 SEHNR and CDR2 FQNEAQ. Unmatched junction bases come to 7, with V trimmed by 5 bases and J by 3 bases. The research as a whole found: The high TCRbeta diversity at day 60 in some patients was ascribed to recipient T cells and intrathymic progenitors that had survived conditioning. About two months after transplant, the apparently early recovery of alphabetaT-cell counts reportedly depended on just several hundred clones that had expanded rapidly and came from non-depleted graft cells. The frequencies of hyperexpanded clones fell over the following months, and after one year, T-cell counts and TCRbeta diversity were mostly attributed to newly produced T cells.

This clonotype originated in a child younger than two with acute myeloid leukemia, due to receive a stem cell transplant. The sequencing used PBMCs, collected before TCRalphabeta/CD19-depleted stem cell transplant. The sequence is built from TRBV7-9 and TRBJ2-5, and 9 junction bases match TRBD2. The nucleotide sequence reads TGTGCCAGCAGCCTGGGAGTAGCGGGAGAAGAGACCCAGTACTTC. This yields the protein CASSLGVAGEETQYF. The entire variable domain, with the stretches around the CDR3 drawn from the reference TRBV7-9 and TRBJ2-5 proteins, is DTGVSQNPRHKITKRGQNVTFRCDPISEHNRLYWYRQTLGQGPEFLTYFQNEAQLEKSRLLSDRFSAERPKGSFSTLEIQRTEQGDSAMYLCASSLGVAGEETQYFGPGTRLLVL.